This TCR beta chain was identified during a study of CD8 T cells in Susac syndrome. The authors negatively isolated CD8+ and CD4+ T cells and FACS-enriched TEMRA cells. Random hexamers were used to reverse transcribe about 0.45 to 1 ug of RNA. TCR beta CDR3 was amplified by immunoSEQ covering 54 Vbeta and 13 Jbeta. TCRdb reprocessed the immunoSEQ multiplex PCR reads via MiXCR and lists one record per CDR3 protein. This table holds over 300,000 distinct CDR3 sequences, 92% found once. This CDR3 spans 14 amino acids. The V and J ends lost 0 bases and 6 bases respectively, with 8 bases between them. Germline lookup yields CDR1 SGHAT and CDR2 FQNNGV.

The chain is built from TRBV11-2 and TRBJ2-2; D remains unclear. The receptor was derived from a human donor with multiple sclerosis. Sequenced material: CD4+ T cells from PBMCs. The CDR3 DNA is TGTGCCAGCAGCTTAGATCGATTAGCCGGGGAGCTGTTTTTT. As protein: CASSLDRLAGELFF.